This is a list of T cell receptor beta chains from one sample in a study of T cell repertoires in cytomegalovirus infection. TCRdb re-analysed the reads in MiXCR, keeping a single row per CDR3 protein. This table has approximately 500,000 distinct CDR3 sequences, 16% appearing once. The sample consisted of CD8+ T cells from PBMCs. Every receptor here comes from a human donor in good health (CMV status not recorded). Some clones in this sample may be carry-over from other donors' samples. CDR3s include the opening cysteine and the closing phenylalanine or tryptophan. The D gene is left open where the match is weak. Expanded clones get a size class; other rows say once, few or many, or leave the size out.

clone size: few
V gene: TRBV24-1
D gene: TRBD2
J gene: TRBJ2-1
CDR3 DNA: TGTGCCACCAGTGATTCGAGACTAGCGGGAGGGCCGTCGATCTACAATGAGCAGTTCTTC
CDR3 protein: CATSDSRLAGGPSIYNEQFF

clone size: -
V gene: TRBV28
D gene: -
J gene: TRBJ2-3
CDR3 DNA: TGTGCCAGCAGTTTCCGGGGAGGCCTCCAAACGCAGTATTTT
CDR3 protein: CASSFRGGLQTQYF

clone size: many
V gene: TRBV11-3
D gene: -
J gene: TRBJ1-1
CDR3 DNA: TGTGCCAGCAGCTTAGGCGGGTTGGCTGAAGCTTTCTTT
CDR3 protein: CASSLGGLAEAFF

clone size: many
V gene: TRBV6-5
D gene: -
J gene: TRBJ2-1
CDR3 DNA: TGTGCCAGCAGTTACTCGATCGGGGAGAGCTCCTACAATGAGCAGTTCTTC
CDR3 protein: CASSYSIGESSYNEQFF

clone size: -
V gene: TRBV14
D gene: TRBD2
J gene: TRBJ2-1
CDR3 DNA: TGTGCCAGCAGCCATTCCAGCGGGAGTATCAATGAGCAGTTCTTC
CDR3 protein: CASSHSSGSINEQFF

clone size: -
V gene: TRBV9
D gene: -
J gene: TRBJ2-5
CDR3 DNA: TGTGCCAGCAGCCCCCGGGGCCTACTACAAGAGACCCAGTACTTC
CDR3 protein: CASSPRGLLQETQYF

clone size: many
V gene: TRBV20-1
D gene: -
J gene: TRBJ2-7
CDR3 DNA: TGCAGTGCCAGATCGGATCCCTCCTACGAGCAGTACTTC
CDR3 protein: CSARSDPSYEQYF

clone size: many
V gene: TRBV10-3
D gene: -
J gene: TRBJ1-6
CDR3 DNA: TGTGCCATCGGGGACCAAAATAATTCACCCCTCCACTTT
CDR3 protein: CAIGDQNNSPLHF

clone size: few
V gene: TRBV20-1
D gene: TRBD2
J gene: TRBJ2-3
CDR3 DNA: TGCAGTGCTACCGCCTTGATTCTGGGGGGGTCAGATACGCAGTATTTT
CDR3 protein: CSATALILGGSDTQYF

clone size: -
V gene: TRBV9
D gene: TRBD1
J gene: TRBJ1-2
CDR3 DNA: TGTGCCAGCAGCGTATCCGACAGGGGTAACTATGGCTACACCTTC
CDR3 protein: CASSVSDRGNYGYTF

clone size: -
V gene: TRBV27
D gene: -
J gene: TRBJ2-4
CDR3 DNA: TGTGCCAGCGGCTGGGGACCAGACAGCCCCAAAAACATTCAGTACTTC
CDR3 protein: CASGWGPDSPKNIQYF

clone size: few
V gene: TRBV2
D gene: -
J gene: TRBJ1-5
CDR3 DNA: TGTGCCAGCAGGACAAGGGGAATCAATCAGCCCCAGCATTTT
CDR3 protein: CASRTRGINQPQHF

clone size: -
V gene: TRBV3-1
D gene: -
J gene: TRBJ1-5
CDR3 DNA: TGTGCCAGCAGCTGGACAGTCAGTAGTCAGCCCCAGCATTTT
CDR3 protein: CASSWTVSSQPQHF

clone size: few
V gene: TRBV28
D gene: TRBD2
J gene: TRBJ2-1
CDR3 DNA: TGTGCCAGCAGGCGACTAGCGGGAGCGAACAATGAGCAGTTCTTC
CDR3 protein: CASRRLAGANNEQFF

clone size: many
V gene: TRBV2
D gene: -
J gene: TRBJ1-1
CDR3 DNA: TGTGCCAGCATCCCAAGGGTGAACACTGAAGCTTTCTTT
CDR3 protein: CASIPRVNTEAFF

clone size: many
V gene: TRBV12-3/TRBV12-4
D gene: -
J gene: TRBJ1-2
CDR3 DNA: TGTGCCAGCAGTTTAGCAAGGGAATTAAACTATGGCTACACCTTC
CDR3 protein: CASSLARELNYGYTF

clone size: -
V gene: TRBV12-5
D gene: -
J gene: TRBJ2-7
CDR3 DNA: TGTGCTAGTGGTTTAACAGGGATTTACGAGCAGTACTTC
CDR3 protein: CASGLTGIYEQYF

clone size: few
V gene: TRBV15
D gene: -
J gene: TRBJ2-5
CDR3 DNA: TGTGCCACCAGCAGGTACTTTGAGGGATCGGAGACCCAGTACTTC
CDR3 protein: CATSRYFEGSETQYF

clone size: many
V gene: TRBV4-1
D gene: -
J gene: TRBJ2-1
CDR3 DNA: TGCGCCAGCAGCCAAATTGAGGCCCGGGTCTCAGGGGGGAATGAGCAGTTCTTC
CDR3 protein: CASSQIEARVSGGNEQFF

clone size: once
V gene: TRBV9
D gene: TRBD1
J gene: TRBJ1-1
CDR3 DNA: TGTGCCAGCAGCGTAGCTTCGACAGGGAAGTCCACTGAAGCTTTCTTT
CDR3 protein: CASSVASTGKSTEAFF

clone size: -
V gene: TRBV9
D gene: -
J gene: TRBJ2-7
CDR3 DNA: TGTGCCAGCAGCCCTTCGCAAGGGGAGACCTACGAGCAGTACTTC
CDR3 protein: CASSPSQGETYEQYF

clone size: many
V gene: TRBV27
D gene: TRBD2
J gene: TRBJ2-1
CDR3 DNA: TGTGCCAGCAGTTTACTAGCGGTTGTTTCTGGGCGTGAGCAGTTCTTC
CDR3 protein: CASSLLAVVSGREQFF

clone size: -
V gene: TRBV20-1
D gene: TRBD1
J gene: TRBJ1-4
CDR3 DNA: TGCAGTGCTAGAGAACAGGGGTACGAAAAACTGTTTTTT
CDR3 protein: CSAREQGYEKLFF

clone size: many
V gene: TRBV12-3/TRBV12-4
D gene: -
J gene: TRBJ2-1
CDR3 DNA: TGTGCCAGCAGTTTTTGGGGATTCTACAATGAGCAGTTCTTC
CDR3 protein: CASSFWGFYNEQFF

clone size: many
V gene: TRBV4-1
D gene: -
J gene: TRBJ1-1
CDR3 DNA: TGCGCCAGCAGCTCCAGGACAGTGAACACTGAAGCTTTCTTT
CDR3 protein: CASSSRTVNTEAFF

clone size: many
V gene: TRBV11-3
D gene: -
J gene: TRBJ1-1
CDR3 DNA: TGTGCCAGCAGCCTTCGAGGGAGTATGTCCACTGAAGCTTTCTTT
CDR3 protein: CASSLRGSMSTEAFF

clone size: -
V gene: TRBV19
D gene: TRBD1
J gene: TRBJ2-7
CDR3 DNA: TGTGCCAGTAGTGGGTACAGGGGGCGCGACGAGCAGTACTTC
CDR3 protein: CASSGYRGRDEQYF

clone size: -
V gene: TRBV29-1
D gene: -
J gene: TRBJ1-3
CDR3 DNA: TGCAGCGTGAAGAAAGGAAACACCATATATTTT
CDR3 protein: CSVKKGNTIYF

clone size: -
V gene: TRBV5-4
D gene: -
J gene: TRBJ2-7
CDR3 DNA: TGTGCCAGCAGTTGGTCTGAGATACCTATGGATCAGTACTTC
CDR3 protein: CASSWSEIPMDQYF

clone size: few
V gene: TRBV12-3/TRBV12-4
D gene: -
J gene: TRBJ2-5
CDR3 DNA: TGTGCCAGCAGTTTATCGGCCAGGGACCAAGAGACCCAGTACTTC
CDR3 protein: CASSLSARDQETQYF

clone size: many
V gene: TRBV12-3/TRBV12-4
D gene: -
J gene: TRBJ2-1
CDR3 DNA: TGTGCCAGCAGTCCCCCGCACCGCCCCGCGGGCCCGAAGGATGAGCAGTTCTTC
CDR3 protein: CASSPPHRPAGPKDEQFF

clone size: many
V gene: TRBV7-8
D gene: TRBD1
J gene: TRBJ2-7
CDR3 DNA: TGTGCCAGCAGCTCCCGGACAGGGAACTACGAGCAGTACTTC
CDR3 protein: CASSSRTGNYEQYF

clone size: many
V gene: TRBV27
D gene: -
J gene: TRBJ2-3
CDR3 DNA: TGTGCCAGCAGTCCGCTCACAGGGTCAGATACGCAGTATTTT
CDR3 protein: CASSPLTGSDTQYF

clone size: -
V gene: TRBV3-1
D gene: TRBD1
J gene: TRBJ2-1
CDR3 DNA: TGTGCCAGCAGCCAAGTGGAAGCGAGACAGGGATCCTACCTTTCCTACAATGAGCAGTTCTTC
CDR3 protein: CASSQVEARQGSYLSYNEQFF

clone size: few
V gene: TRBV2
D gene: TRBD2
J gene: TRBJ2-1
CDR3 DNA: TGTGCCAGCAGTGGGACTAGCGGGAGTACCTACAATGAGCAGTTCTTC
CDR3 protein: CASSGTSGSTYNEQFF

clone size: few
V gene: TRBV27
D gene: -
J gene: TRBJ1-1
CDR3 DNA: TGTGCCAGCAGTTTACGCAGGGTGGGTGAAGCTTTCTTT
CDR3 protein: CASSLRRVGEAFF

clone size: many
V gene: TRBV7-9
D gene: -
J gene: TRBJ1-2
CDR3 DNA: TGTGCCAGCAGCCCACCGGCAGATCAGGGCTACACCTTC
CDR3 protein: CASSPPADQGYTF

clone size: many
V gene: TRBV10-3
D gene: TRBD2
J gene: TRBJ2-5
CDR3 DNA: TGTGCCATCAGTGTAGCGGGAGTAGAGACCCAGTACTTC
CDR3 protein: CAISVAGVETQYF

clone size: few
V gene: TRBV12-5
D gene: TRBD1
J gene: TRBJ1-2
CDR3 DNA: TGTGCTAGTGGTTTGGACTGGGACAGGGAAAGCTATGGCTACACCTTC
CDR3 protein: CASGLDWDRESYGYTF

clone size: few
V gene: TRBV27
D gene: -
J gene: TRBJ1-1
CDR3 DNA: TGTGCCAGCAGTCCCCCGCACAATTCAGGGCGTGAAGCTTTCTTT
CDR3 protein: CASSPPHNSGREAFF

clone size: -
V gene: TRBV18
D gene: -
J gene: TRBJ2-5
CDR3 DNA: TGTGCCAGCTCACCACCGGCGTACAGATTAACAGAGACCCAGTACTTC
CDR3 protein: CASSPPAYRLTETQYF

clone size: -
V gene: TRBV28
D gene: -
J gene: TRBJ2-7
CDR3 DNA: TGTGCCAGCAGGTCCGGAGTTACGAGCTCCTACGAGCAGTACTTC
CDR3 protein: CASRSGVTSSYEQYF

clone size: many
V gene: TRBV14
D gene: TRBD1
J gene: TRBJ2-7
CDR3 DNA: TGTGCCAGCAGCCCTCCGAGTTGGGACAGGGACTACGAGCAGTACTTC
CDR3 protein: CASSPPSWDRDYEQYF

clone size: many
V gene: TRBV7-8
D gene: TRBD1
J gene: TRBJ1-1
CDR3 DNA: TGTGCCAGCAGCTTAGTCCGAGGGGACAGGGAAACTGAAGCTTTCTTT
CDR3 protein: CASSLVRGDRETEAFF

clone size: few
V gene: TRBV5-1
D gene: -
J gene: TRBJ1-3
CDR3 DNA: TGCGCCAGCAGCTTGGACAGGCTAATCTCTGGAAACACCATATATTTT
CDR3 protein: CASSLDRLISGNTIYF

clone size: many
V gene: TRBV7-2
D gene: -
J gene: TRBJ2-7
CDR3 DNA: TGTGCCAGCAGCTTAGCTATCGGGCCTCTTGTCTCCTACGAGCAGTACTTC
CDR3 protein: CASSLAIGPLVSYEQYF

clone size: few
V gene: TRBV27
D gene: TRBD1
J gene: TRBJ2-5
CDR3 DNA: TGTGCCAGCAAGGAGACAGGGAATGTGAAGACCCAGTACTTC
CDR3 protein: CASKETGNVKTQYF

clone size: -
V gene: TRBV5-1
D gene: -
J gene: TRBJ2-2
CDR3 DNA: TGCGCCAGCACCCTGCCAGCCTCGATGGGGGAGCTGTTTTTT
CDR3 protein: CASTLPASMGELFF

clone size: -
V gene: TRBV28
D gene: -
J gene: TRBJ2-1
CDR3 DNA: TGTGCCAGCACCCCGGAGGACCGAGACAATGAGCAGTGCTTC
CDR3 protein: CASTPEDRDNEQCF

clone size: few
V gene: TRBV29-1
D gene: -
J gene: TRBJ1-2
CDR3 DNA: TGCAGCGTTGAAGATCCCTATGGCTACACCTTC
CDR3 protein: CSVEDPYGYTF

clone size: many
V gene: TRBV7-8
D gene: -
J gene: TRBJ1-1
CDR3 DNA: TGTGCCAGCAGCCTCGAAAATCGAGGGGACACTGAAGCTTTCTTT
CDR3 protein: CASSLENRGDTEAFF